The subject of this entry is one T cell receptor beta chain. The antigen is unknown. This entry comes from a study of shared clonotypes between healthy human individuals. Within Nashville, Tennessee resided all donors, each a Caucasian adult. Under the authors' procedure: Filtering differed for immunoSEQ, which gave only junction sequences without quality scores. TCRdb's copy holds only in-frame clones and misses some; the assay was immunoSEQ multiplex PCR. For V, J and clone size, that table is used; D and trimming come from the DNA. The repertoire holds approximately 530,000 clones, approximately 95% seen once, with under 0.065% in the top ten. Study-wide findings and caveats: With few donors, the genetic and exposure-history diversity represented was limited.

Trimming shortened V by 3 bases and J by 2 bases, and 11 bases separated the two germline ends. Per the germline V gene, CDR1 is MNHEY and CDR2 is SVGAGI. This CDR3 spans 15 amino acids. The V call is TRBV6-5, the J call TRBJ2-1; D may be TRBD2 (6 bases). Sequencing was done on a sample of naive CD4+ T cells sorted from blood. Subset specified: CD45RA+ positively selected. This sequence originates from a woman aged 25 to 39 in good health. CDR3 nucleotides: TGTGCCAGCAGTTATTCTAGCGCCCCCTACAATGAGCAGTTCTTC. Protein product: CASSYSSAPYNEQFF.